These 21 T cell receptor beta chains share one sample of origin, sequenced in a study of blood T cells in healthy people across ages. A sample-barcoded 5' primer and a J-beta primer mix were used in a second PCR of roughly 6 to 12 cycles. TCRdb reanalysed the 5' RACE reads using MiXCR and keeps one entry per CDR3 protein. The sample records almost 800,000 distinct CDR3 sequences, roughly 50% being singletons. Sequences were obtained from blood. These receptors all stem from a man younger than 45 in good health.

V is TRBV27 and J is TRBJ2-7; no firm D call. This CDR3 contains 10 residues. Trimming took 5 bases from V and 6 from J, leaving 5 bases between them. Germline V lookup: CDR1 MNHEY, CDR2 SMNVEV (reference sequence). The CDR3 sequence is CASSKREQYF. The CDR3 DNA sequence: TGTGCCAGCAGTAAACGCGAGCAGTACTTC.

The chain joins TRBV20-1 to TRBJ1-2; perhaps TRBD1 as D (5 bases). This CDR3 region has 14 residues. Trimming took 5 bases from V and 6 from J, leaving 19 bases between them. Germline V gene sequence: CDR1 DFQATT, CDR2 SNEGSKA (reference sequence). CDR3 DNA sequence: TGCAGTGCTGCGCCTCAGTGGGGGGGTGATGGCTACACCTTC. It yields the protein CSAAPQWGGDGYTF.

The rearrangement uses TRBV6-6 and TRBJ2-1; no firm D call. Germline lookup yields CDR1 MNHNY and CDR2 SVGAGI (reference sequence). The CDR3 is 11 amino acids. Trimming removed 6 bases from V and 9 bases from J, with 9 bases in between. CDR3 in DNA: TGTGCCAGCAGGGTCGAAGGTGAGCAGTTCTTC. Translated, it gives CASRVEGEQFF.

This chain uses TRBV11-2 with TRBJ2-1; perhaps TRBD2 as D (6 bases). Trimming shortened V by 5 bases and J by 8 bases, and 16 bases separated the two germline ends. Germline V gene data show CDR1 as SGHAT and CDR2 as FQNNGV. This CDR3 region has 14 residues. This CDR3 is CASSVTSGRYEQFF. In DNA form, the CDR3 reads TGTGCCAGCAGCGTGACTAGTGGGCGGTATGAGCAGTTCTTC.

The chain combines TRBV29-1 with TRBJ1-3; 11 bases are shared with TRBD1. V trimming: 7 bases; J trimming: 7 bases; junction bases outside the gene matches: 18. Germline V gene data show CDR1 as SQVTM and CDR2 as ANQGSEA. The CDR3 has 17 amino acids. CDR3 amino acids: CSALRTRTGGRSNTIYF. CDR3 sequence (DNA): TGCAGCGCTCTGCGGACCCGGACAGGGGGCCGCAGTAACACCATATATTTT.

There are a few counts of this clonotype. The rearrangement uses TRBV5-1 and TRBJ1-2; D is perhaps TRBD1 (5 bases). CDR1 SGHRS and CDR2 YFSETQ come from the germline V gene. The CDR3 consists of 15 residues. Between the trimmed V and J ends, which lost 7 bases and 7 bases, there was a span of 23 bases. In DNA form, the CDR3 reads TGCGCCAGCGGTTGGGACCTGTGGGGAAAAGGTGGCTACACCTTC. Residues: CASGWDLWGKGGYTF.

The chain combines TRBV29-1 with TRBJ1-2; no firm D call. With 7 bases removed from V and 0 bases from J, the gap between germline ends came to 9 bases. The CDR3 consists of 12 residues. Germline V gene data show CDR1 as SQVTM and CDR2 as ANQGSEA. CDR3 DNA: TGCAGCGGGCTCGATTCTAACTATGGCTACACCTTC. Amino acids: CSGLDSNYGYTF.

The chain carries TRBV29-1 and TRBJ1-5, with D perhaps matching TRBD1 (5 bases). V lost 5 bases, J lost 10 bases, and 15 bases lay in between. This CDR3 has 12 residues. Germline V lookup: CDR1 SQVTM, CDR2 ANQGSEA. CDR3 nucleotides: TGCAGCGTTCAGGGTTCTGGTCAACCCCAGCATTTT. Protein product: CSVQGSGQPQHF.

V usage is TRBV6-2 or TRBV6-3 and J usage is TRBJ2-1; 7 bases are shared with TRBD1. The CDR3 loop spans 17 amino acids. J lost 6 bases, V lost 6 bases, and 17 bases had no gene match. Per the germline V gene, CDR1 is MNHEY and CDR2 is SVGEGT. The CDR3, as DNA: TGTGCCAGCAGACTACAGAGGCGCACAGGGGATGGCAATGAGCAGTTCTTC. Translated: CASRLQRRTGDGNEQFF.

The V gene is TRBV5-1, the J gene TRBJ2-3; D uncertain. The CDR3 loop spans 16 amino acids. Germline CDR1 and CDR2: SGHRS and YFSETQ. Trimming removed 4 bases from V and 1 base from J, with 16 bases in between. The CDR3 loop reads CASSPLELVGTDTQYF. The CDR3 DNA is TGCGCCAGCAGCCCGTTGGAGCTCGTTGGCACAGATACGCAGTATTTT.

The V gene is TRBV2, the J gene TRBJ2-3; D is ambiguous. V dropped 3 bases and J dropped 10 bases, with 8 bases sitting between them. Germline-derived CDR1 and CDR2 are SNHLY and FYNNEI. The CDR3 sequence is 11 residues long. CDR3 residues: CASSEAPAQYF. The CDR3, as DNA: TGTGCCAGCAGTGAGGCCCCTGCGCAGTATTTT.

The chain combines TRBV5-1 with TRBJ2-3; a possible D gene is TRBD2 (5 bases). The CDR3 totals 15 residues. The V end was cut by 4 bases, the J end by 2 bases, with 14 bases between. Per the germline V gene, CDR1 is SGHRS and CDR2 is YFSETQ. In DNA form, the CDR3 reads TGCGCCAGCAGCCCTGACCCGGGAAACACAGATACGCAGTATTTT. Its protein is CASSPDPGNTDTQYF.

This clonotype was seen just once. V gene TRBV4-1 combines with J gene TRBJ2-3; 8 positions agree with TRBD1. This CDR3 is built from 15 residues. J was trimmed by 6 bases and V by 0 bases; bases with no gene match: 5. Germline lookup yields CDR1 MGHRA and CDR2 YSYEKL. The CDR3 DNA reads TGCGCCAGCAGCCAAGATAGGACAGGGCGGGATACGCAGTATTTT. This translates into CASSQDRTGRDTQYF.

The rearrangement uses TRBV6-2 or TRBV6-3 and TRBJ2-2; 7 nucleotides agree with TRBD1. V trimming: 6 bases; J trimming: 7 bases; junction bases outside the gene matches: 17. Germline CDR1 and CDR2: MNHEY and SVGEGT. The CDR3 is 17 residues long. CDR3 sequence reads: CASSFRPDRPRDGELFF. Written as DNA, the CDR3 is TGTGCCAGCAGCTTCCGACCGGACAGGCCTAGGGACGGGGAGCTGTTTTTT.

The sample holds many counts of this clonotype. J is TRBJ2-5 and V is TRBV18, with 9 nucleotides matching TRBD2. The CDR3 contains 13 residues. Germline V gene sequence: CDR1 KGHSH, CDR2 LQKENI. J was trimmed by 5 bases and V by 2 bases; bases with no gene match: 0. The CDR3 DNA follows: TGTGCCAGCTCACCAGGACTAGCGGAGACCCAGTACTTC. Protein: CASSPGLAETQYF. The full variable domain, its missing parts supplied by reference TRBV18 and TRBJ2-5, is NAGVMQNPRHLVRRRGQEARLRCSPMKGHSHVYWYRQLPEEGLKFMVYLQKENIIDESGMPKERFSAEFPKEGPSILRIQQVVRGDSAAYFCASSPGLAETQYFGPGTRLLVL.

V and J are TRBV7-9 and TRBJ1-1; 7 bases fit TRBD1. V shed 7 bases, J shed 7 bases, and the junction held 6 bases outside the gene matches. CDR1 is SEHNR, CDR2 FQNEAQ, per germline (reference sequence). The CDR3 is made up of 12 amino acids. CDR3 nucleotide sequence: TGTGCCAGCACAGACAGGGTGGGTGAAGCTTTCTTT. This codes for CASTDRVGEAFF.

This chain joins TRBV3-1 and TRBJ2-6; the match to TRBD1 covers 8 bases. V was pared by 2 bases and J by 0 bases, with 3 bases of the junction left unmatched. The CDR3 is 17 amino acids. The V gene's germline CDR1 is LGHDT and CDR2 YNNKEL (reference sequence). CDR3 sequence reads: CASSQLGTGSGANVLTF. The CDR3 DNA follows: TGTGCCAGCAGCCAATTAGGGACAGGCTCTGGGGCCAACGTCCTGACTTTC.

The V call is TRBV3-1, the J call TRBJ2-3, with a possible D match to TRBD2 (6 bases). This CDR3 is 15 amino acids long. The V gene lost 7 bases and the J gene lost 0 bases, with 14 bases spanning the gap. Germline CDR1 is LGHDT and CDR2 is YNNKEL (reference sequence). CDR3 in DNA: TGTGCCAGCAATGAGATGCGGGGTAGCACAGATACGCAGTATTTT. Residues: CASNEMRGSTDTQYF.

This clonotype was recorded a few times. The V call is TRBV12-3 or TRBV12-4, the J call TRBJ2-1; D remains ambiguous. V lost 5 bases and J lost 2, with 10 bases in between. This CDR3 contains 14 residues. The CDR3 DNA reads as TGTGCCAGCAGTCCTCAACGGGCCTACAATGAGCAGTTCTTC. Its protein product is CASSPQRAYNEQFF.

About this clonotype: At one end the junction does not follow the germline gene, possibly because of a read error. The CDR3 loop reads CACSLSGGNEAFF. The CDR3 nucleotides read TGTGCCTGCAGTTTATCTGGGGGGAATGAAGCTTTCTTT. V is TRBV28 and J is TRBJ1-1; perhaps TRBD1 as D (5 bases). This CDR3 has 13 amino acids. Germline V lookup: CDR1 MDHEN, CDR2 SYDVKM.

This chain connects TRBV10-1 to TRBJ2-2; D gene unclear. The length of the CDR3 is 13 residues. V lost 0 bases and J lost 6, with 5 bases in between. In germline, CDR1 is WNHNN, CDR2 SYGVQD (reference sequence). The CDR3 sequence: CASSESAPGELFF. The CDR3 DNA reads as TGCGCCAGCAGTGAGTCTGCCCCCGGGGAGCTGTTTTTT.